This TCR beta chain was profiled in a study of cytomegalovirus exposure and HLA in healthy donors. Germline trimming cut 2 bases from V and 4 bases from J; bases unmatched to any gene: 5. The length of the CDR3 is 15 residues. Germline V gene sequence: CDR1 MDHEN, CDR2 SYDVKM. PCR used 60 Vbeta primers and 13 Jbeta primers. Produced via immunoSEQ multiplex PCR; TCRdb's table is partial and in-frame only. Of about 130,000 clones listed, around 78% are singletons. Comment on this clone: Its specificity is not known.

Whole-study results and caveats: Previous analysis showed most TCR beta V segments were productive about 87% or about 30% of the time. Roughly even sequencing depth across donors was the assumption behind the presence/absence analyses.

The sequence was obtained from a woman aged 50 to 60 in good health and CMV-seronegative. The genes are TRBV28 and TRBJ2-5; 9 nucleotides match TRBD2. What was sequenced was PBMCs. The CDR3 nucleotides read TGTGCCAGCAGTTTAGCGGGAGGGCGAAGAGAGACCCAGTACTTC. Its protein is CASSLAGGRRETQYF.